This T cell receptor beta chain comes out of a study of cytomegalovirus exposure and HLA in healthy donors. PCR primers comprised 60 Vbeta and 13 Jbeta primers. The repertoire was sequenced with immunoSEQ multiplex PCR; TCRdb's copy has only in-frame clones and lacks some. The table lists tens of thousands of clones, about 72% of them singletons. A word on this clone: The antigen remains unidentified.

From germline, CDR1 is MNHEY and CDR2 SVGAGI. This CDR3 region has 15 residues. The V end lost 7 bases, the J end lost 0 bases, and 15 bases lay between the germline ends. Study results and caveats: According to an earlier analysis, most TCR beta V segments yielded productive rearrangements about 90% or about 30% of the time.

The chain employs TRBV6-5 and TRBJ1-1, with a possible D match to TRBD1 (5 bases). The source is a woman between 25 and 40 years old in good health and CMV-seropositive. The sample consisted of PBMCs. The CDR3 DNA reads as TGTGCCAGCAAAAGGGGAATGGGGCTGAACACTGAAGCTTTCTTT. This encodes CASKRGMGLNTEAFF.